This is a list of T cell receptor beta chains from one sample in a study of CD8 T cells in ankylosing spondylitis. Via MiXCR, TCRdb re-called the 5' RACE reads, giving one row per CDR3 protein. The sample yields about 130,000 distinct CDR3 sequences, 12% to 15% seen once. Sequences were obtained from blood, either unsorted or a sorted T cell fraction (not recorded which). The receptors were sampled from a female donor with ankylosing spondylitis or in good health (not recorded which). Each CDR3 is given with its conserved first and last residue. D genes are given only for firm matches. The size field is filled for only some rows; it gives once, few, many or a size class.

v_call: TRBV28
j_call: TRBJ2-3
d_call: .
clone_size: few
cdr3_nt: TGTGCCAGCAGTCCCCCACCGGACGGAAGCACAGATACGCAGTATTTT
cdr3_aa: CASSPPPDGSTDTQYF

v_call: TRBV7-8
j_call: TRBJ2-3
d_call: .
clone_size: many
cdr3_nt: TGTGCCAGCAGCGTAAATGTGGTTCGGGATAGCCCCCGTCCAGATACGCAGTATTTT
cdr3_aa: CASSVNVVRDSPRPDTQYF

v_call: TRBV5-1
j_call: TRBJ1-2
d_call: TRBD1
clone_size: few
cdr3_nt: TGCGCCAGCAGCTTCGGGACAGCGACTTACAGCGGCTACACCTTC
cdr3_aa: CASSFGTATYSGYTF

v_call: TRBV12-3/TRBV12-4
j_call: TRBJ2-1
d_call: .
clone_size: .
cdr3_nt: TGTGCCAGCACCCCGCGGGCAGGGCAATACAATGAGCAGTTCTTC
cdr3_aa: CASTPRAGQYNEQFF

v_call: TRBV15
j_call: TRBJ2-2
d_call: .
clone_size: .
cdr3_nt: TGTGTCACCAGCAGTACTCAGACCGGGGAGCTGTTTTTT
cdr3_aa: CVTSSTQTGELFF

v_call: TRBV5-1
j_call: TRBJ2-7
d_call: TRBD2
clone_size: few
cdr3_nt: TGCGCCAGCAGCTTGTATCTAGCGGGAGGGCCCTACGAGCAGTACTTC
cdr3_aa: CASSLYLAGGPYEQYF

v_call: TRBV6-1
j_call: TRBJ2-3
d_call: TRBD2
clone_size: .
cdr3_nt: TGTGCCAGCAGCCCCCGCGGGAGGGCGCAGACAGATACGCAGTATTTT
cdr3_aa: CASSPRGRAQTDTQYF

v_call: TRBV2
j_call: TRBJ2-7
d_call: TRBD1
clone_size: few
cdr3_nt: TGTGCCAGCAGTGATTGGGGGACAGGTTCCTACGAGCAGTACTTC
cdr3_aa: CASSDWGTGSYEQYF

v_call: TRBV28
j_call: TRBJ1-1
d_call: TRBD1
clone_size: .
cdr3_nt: TGTGCCAGCAGAAGGACAGGGCGGGATGCTTTCTTT
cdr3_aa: CASRRTGRDAFF

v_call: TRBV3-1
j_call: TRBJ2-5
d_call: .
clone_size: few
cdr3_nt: TGTGCCAGCAGCCAAGATGGAGGGATTCGGGAGACCCAGTACTTC
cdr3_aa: CASSQDGGIRETQYF

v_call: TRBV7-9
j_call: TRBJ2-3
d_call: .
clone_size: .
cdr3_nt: TGTGCCAGCAGCTTAGGGGGGACGGCAGATACGCAGTATTTT
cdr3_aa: CASSLGGTADTQYF

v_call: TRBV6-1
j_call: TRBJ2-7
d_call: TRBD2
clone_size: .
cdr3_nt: TGTGCCAGCGGAGCGGGGATAAGTACCGAGCAGTACTTC
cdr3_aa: CASGAGISTEQYF

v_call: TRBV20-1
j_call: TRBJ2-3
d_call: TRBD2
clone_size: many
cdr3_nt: TGCAGTGCTAGCCGCCCGGCGGGGGGGCGAGATACGCAGTATTTT
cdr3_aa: CSASRPAGGRDTQYF

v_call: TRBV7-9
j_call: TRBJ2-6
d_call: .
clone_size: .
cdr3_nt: TGTGCCAGCAGCTTAGGCGGATACTCTGGGGCCAACGTCCTGACTTTC
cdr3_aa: CASSLGGYSGANVLTF

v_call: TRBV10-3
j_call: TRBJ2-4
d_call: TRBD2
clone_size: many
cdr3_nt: TGTGCCATCGGGAGGGAAACCAAAAACATTCAGTACTTC
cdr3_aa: CAIGRETKNIQYF

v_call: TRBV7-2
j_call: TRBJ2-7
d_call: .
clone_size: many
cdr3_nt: TGTGCCAGCAAAGGGGGGGTAATCTACGAGCAGTACTTC
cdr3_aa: CASKGGVIYEQYF

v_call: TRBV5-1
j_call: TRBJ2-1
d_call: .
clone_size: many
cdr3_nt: TGCGCCAGCAGCTTGATGGTTTACAATGAGCAGTTCTTC
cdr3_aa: CASSLMVYNEQFF